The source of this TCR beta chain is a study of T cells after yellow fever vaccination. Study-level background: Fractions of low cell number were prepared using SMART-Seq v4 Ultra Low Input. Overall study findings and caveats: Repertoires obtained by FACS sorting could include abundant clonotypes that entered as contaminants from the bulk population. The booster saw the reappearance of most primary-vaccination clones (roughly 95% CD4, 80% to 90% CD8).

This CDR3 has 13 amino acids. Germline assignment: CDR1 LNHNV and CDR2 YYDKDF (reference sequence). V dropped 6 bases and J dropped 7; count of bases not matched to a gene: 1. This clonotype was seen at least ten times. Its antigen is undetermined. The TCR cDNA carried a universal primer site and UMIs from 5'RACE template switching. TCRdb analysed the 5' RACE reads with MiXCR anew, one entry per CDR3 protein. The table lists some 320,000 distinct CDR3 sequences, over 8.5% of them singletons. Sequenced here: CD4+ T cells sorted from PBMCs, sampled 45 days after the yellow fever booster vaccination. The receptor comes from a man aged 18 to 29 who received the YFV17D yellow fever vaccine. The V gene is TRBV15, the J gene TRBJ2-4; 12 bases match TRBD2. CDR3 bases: TGTGCCACCAGGACTAGCGGGGGCAACATTCAGTACTTC. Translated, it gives CATRTSGGNIQYF.